One sample yielded the 18 T cell receptor beta chains listed below, sequenced in a study of blood T cell repertoires in COVID-19. The table came from immunoSEQ multiplex PCR; TCRdb's copy has only in-frame clones and leaves some out. This table has 280,000 or so clones, around nine tenths appearing once. The material sequenced was PBMCs or T cells enriched from blood (not recorded which). These receptor sequences come from a woman between 45 and 60 years old who had been exposed to COVID-19.

This chain's CDR3 is CASSPRTGGAEGYTF. CDR3 DNA sequence: TGTGCCAGCAGCCCTAGGACAGGGGGCGCGGAGGGCTACACCTTC. The genes are TRBV7-2 and TRBJ1-2, with 11 bases lining up with TRBD1. The CDR3 has 15 residues. V lost 5 bases and J lost 8; bases outside the gene matches: 10. Looked up from germline, CDR1 is SGHTA and CDR2 is FQGNSA.

The count of this clone is one. The chain combines TRBV7-8 with TRBJ2-1; TRBD2 agrees at 7 bases. V trimming: 1 base; J trimming: 3 bases; junction bases outside the gene matches: 9. The CDR3 consists of 17 residues. Germline CDR1 and CDR2: SGHVS and FQNEAQ. The CDR3 loop is CASSLGGSGGNYNEQFF. DNA of the CDR3: TGTGCCAGCAGCTTAGGGGGATCGGGGGGAAACTACAATGAGCAGTTCTTC. The full variable domain, rest sourced from reference TRBV7-8 and TRBJ2-1, is GAGVSQSPRYKVAKRGQDVALRCDPISGHVSLFWYQQALGQGPEFLTYFQNEAQLDKSGLPSDRFFAERPEGSVSTLKIQRTQQEDSAVYLCASSLGGSGGNYNEQFFGPGTRLTVL.

The chain links TRBV11-1 to TRBJ1-2, with 9 nucleotides matching TRBD1. Germline V CDR1 and CDR2: SGHAT, FQDESV (reference sequence). J lost 4 bases, V lost 5 bases, and 2 bases had no gene match. The CDR3 sequence is 13 residues long. The CDR3 spells CASSRDRAYGYTF. In DNA, the CDR3 is TGTGCCAGCAGCCGGGACAGGGCCTATGGCTACACCTTC. Drawing the rest from reference TRBV11-1 and TRBJ1-2, the complete variable domain is EAEVAQSPRYKITEKSQAVAFWCDPISGHATLYWYRQILGQGPELLVQFQDESVVDDSQLPKDRFSAERLKGVDSTLKIQPAELGDSAMYLCASSRDRAYGYTFGSGTRLTVV.

This clone was found a few times. The chain couples TRBV29-1 to TRBJ1-1; the D gene is possibly TRBD1 (6 bases). The CDR3 runs to 13 residues. Trimming removed 7 bases at V and 1 base at J, with 13 bases between. Germline assignment: CDR1 SQVTM and CDR2 ANQGSEA. CDR3 in DNA: TGCAGCGCTGCCGGGACAACGAACACTGAAGCTTTCTTT. Protein product: CSAAGTTNTEAFF.

In regard to this clone: Different DNA sequences within this sample yield the same CDR3. The chain is built from TRBV3-1 (or the pseudogene TRBV3-2) and TRBJ2-2, with unresolved D. CDR3 length: 12 amino acids. Germline assignment: CDR1 LGHDT and CDR2 YNNKEL (reference sequence). V was trimmed by 1 base and J by 6 bases, leaving 3 bases between them. CDR3 coding DNA: TGTGCCAGCAGCCAAGCGGCCGGGGAGCTGTTTTTT. It specifies CASSQAAGELFF.

This chain uses TRBV19 with TRBJ2-3; perhaps TRBD1 as D (5 bases). The CDR3 totals 15 residues. V gave up 3 bases and J gave up 5 bases, with 15 bases separating them. CDR1 and CDR2 from the germline V gene are LNHDA and SQIVND (reference sequence). The CDR3 region has the DNA TGTGCCAGTAGTATGAACCGCAGGGAAGGAGATACGCAGTATTTT. Protein product: CASSMNRREGDTQYF.

This chain uses TRBV6-5 with TRBJ2-1; D is ambiguous. Germline loops: CDR1 MNHEY, CDR2 SVGAGI. CDR3 size: 15 residues. V lost 6 bases, J lost 0 bases, and 12 bases lay in between. The chain's CDR3 is CASRTWRSSYNEQFF. Written as DNA, the CDR3 is TGTGCCAGCAGAACGTGGCGGAGCTCCTACAATGAGCAGTTCTTC.

The genes are TRBV21-1 and TRBJ1-6. TRBV21-1 is deemed a pseudogene. The CDR3 is made up of 17 amino acids. The DNA of the CDR3 is TGTGCCAGCAGCAACCTAGCGGGGGGAGAAAATAATTCACCCCTCCACTTT. This gives the protein CASSNLAGGENNSPLHF.

The rearrangement links TRBV27 to TRBJ1-5, with 7 nucleotides matching TRBD1. Per the germline V gene, CDR1 is MNHEY and CDR2 is SMNVEV (reference sequence). Germline trimming cut 6 bases from V and 7 bases from J; bases unmatched to any gene: 9. This CDR3 is built from 14 residues. This chain's CDR3 is CASSISGGWQPQHF. CDR3 DNA: TGTGCCAGCAGCATATCAGGGGGTTGGCAGCCCCAGCATTTT.

The chain has TRBV5-1 and TRBJ1-1, with D tentatively TRBD1 (6 bases). Looked up from germline, CDR1 is SGHRS and CDR2 is YFSETQ. The CDR3 extends over 16 amino acids. V lost 0 bases and J 0 bases, leaving 12 bases between the germline ends. The CDR3 DNA reads as TGCGCCAGCAGCTTGGGGAGAGGACAGATGAACACTGAAGCTTTCTTT. Protein product: CASSLGRGQMNTEAFF.

The chain is built from TRBV5-5 and TRBJ1-2, with D unclear. Between the trimmed V and J ends, which lost 2 bases and 0 bases, there was a span of 8 bases. Germline lookup yields CDR1 SGHKS and CDR2 YYEKEE (reference sequence). The CDR3 covers 14 residues. The CDR3 sequence is CASSLTEANYGYTF. CDR3 bases: TGTGCCAGCAGCTTAACTGAAGCTAACTATGGCTACACCTTC.

J is TRBJ1-5 and V is TRBV27; TRBD1 agrees at 9 bases. Losses at the gene ends were 7 bases for V and 3 bases for J; bases not matched to a gene: 7. CDR3 length equals 15 residues. The germline CDR1 and CDR2 sequences are MNHEY and SMNVEV (reference sequence). CDR3 loop: CASTRGTGPNQPQHF. The CDR3 bases are TGTGCCAGCACAAGAGGGACAGGGCCCAATCAGCCCCAGCATTTT.

CDR3 DNA: TGTGCCAGCAGAACCGGGACAAGTAACTCCTACGAGCAGTACTTC. It translates to CASRTGTSNSYEQYF. This chain connects TRBV5-6 to TRBJ2-7, with D possibly matching TRBD1 (6 bases). CDR3 size: 15 residues. Trimming stripped 5 bases from V and 0 bases from J, with 15 bases between. CDR1 is SGHDT and CDR2 is YYEEEE in the germline V gene.

In its sample, this clone was seen once. This chain links TRBV6-5 with TRBJ1-5, with a weak D call TRBD1 (5 bases). From germline, CDR1 is MNHEY and CDR2 SVGAGI. CDR3 size: 13 residues. The V gene lost 8 bases and the J gene lost 7 bases, with 15 bases spanning the gap. The CDR3 coding sequence is TGTGCCAGCGGTAGGGGAGGGTGGCAGCCCCAGCATTTT. Amino acid sequence: CASGRGGWQPQHF.

In DNA form, the CDR3 reads TGTGCCAGCAGCCTACTACCTCCGACAGGGAAGGGGTCGGAGACCCAGTACTTC. Its protein product is CASSLLPPTGKGSETQYF. This sequence joins TRBV3-1 (or the pseudogene TRBV3-2) and TRBJ2-5; the match to TRBD1 covers 7 bases. Unmatched junction bases numbered 19, after V lost 4 bases and J lost 5 bases. This CDR3 is built from 18 residues. Germline V gives CDR1 LGHDT, CDR2 YNNKEL (reference sequence).

The gene calls are TRBV6-1 and TRBJ2-3, with 8 bases lining up with TRBD2. The CDR3 totals 16 residues. The germline gives CDR1 MNHNS, CDR2 SASEGT. J was trimmed by 4 bases and V by 3 bases; bases with no gene match: 9. The chain's CDR3 is CASSDLLSGGSDTQYF. DNA of the CDR3: TGTGCCAGCAGTGATCTCCTGAGCGGGGGTTCAGATACGCAGTATTTT.

V is TRBV2 and J is TRBJ2-6, with 11 nucleotides matching TRBD1. Looked up from germline, CDR1 is SNHLY and CDR2 is FYNNEI. There are 17 residues in the CDR3. J lost 0 bases, V lost 6 bases, and 4 bases had no gene match. The CDR3 DNA reads TGTGCCAGCAGCCGTGGGACAGGGGGCTCTGGGGCCAACGTCCTGACTTTC. Residues: CASSRGTGGSGANVLTF.

This clone was counted ten times or more. This chain connects TRBV28 to TRBJ1-5, with D possibly TRBD1 on 6 matching bases. V dropped 10 bases and J dropped 3 bases, with 16 bases sitting between them. This CDR3 has 14 amino acids. Germline lookup yields CDR1 MDHEN and CDR2 SYDVKM. The CDR3 reads CATDLGQNNQPQHF. As DNA, the CDR3 is TGTGCCACCGACCTCGGACAGAACAATCAGCCCCAGCATTTT. The full variable domain, rest sourced from reference TRBV28 and TRBJ1-5, is DVKVTQSSRYLVKRTGEKVFLECVQDMDHENMFWYRQDPGLGLRLIYFSYDVKMKEKGDIPEGYSVSREKKERFSLILESASTNQTSMYLCATDLGQNNQPQHFGDGTRLSIL.